This TCR beta chain was observed in a study of blood T cell repertoires in COVID-19. About the research overall: Sources were T cells, B-cell-depleted T cells, or PBMCs; the material itself was cDNA or gDNA.

Germline loops: CDR1 MNHEY, CDR2 SMNVEV (reference sequence). This CDR3 comprises 18 residues. Assay: immunoSEQ multiplex PCR; the TCRdb copy retains only in-frame clones and omits some. The table shows 250,000 to 400,000 clones, with approximately 89% occurring only once. As concerns this clone: A junction boundary mismatches the germline segment, possibly from a read error.

Recruits, aged about 18 to 95 years, lived in roughly 22 US areas. Participants' own reports of clinical history determined their cohort assignment. Donors in Cohort 3 counted as recovered after two negative PCRs, clearance, or symptom resolution. Sequenced input: PBMCs or T cells enriched from blood (not recorded which). The chain carries TRBV27 and TRBJ1-6; 7 bases align to TRBD1. The sequence was obtained from a woman under 40 who had recovered from COVID-19. Written as DNA, the CDR3 is TGTGCCAGCAGCGTCCTTCCCCGGGAAGGGGGCAATAATGCACCCCTCCACTTT. As protein: CASSVLPREGGNNAPLHF.